This T cell receptor (beta chain) is drawn from a study of beta chain features in type 1 diabetes. For the study at large: Cell yields, age and gender were similar between patients and healthy donors. Study-level points and caveats: All four CD4+ subsets from Type 1 diabetes patients carried moderately but significantly shorter TCRB CDR3s.

Expressed TCRB transcripts were sequenced, since all the RNA that had been isolated was reverse transcribed. Data came from immunoSEQ multiplex PCR; TCRdb stores just in-frame clones and leaves some out. The table shows some 350,000 clones, with over 8.5% occurring only once. V lost 5 bases and J lost 0, with 10 bases in between. The CDR3 totals 14 residues. The germline V gene encodes CDR1 SGHTA and CDR2 FQGNSA. This clone was seen more than once but under ten times. Its cognate antigen is unknown. A sort by CD45RO/CCR7/CD25/CD127/CD95/CD27 yielded CD4+ naive, central memory, regulatory and stem cell-like memory cells. Sorting gave populations that all exceeded 98% purity.

This rearrangement joins TRBV7-2 to TRBJ1-1; D is perhaps TRBD1 (6 bases). Source material: central memory CD4+ T cells from blood. The sequence came from a man aged 25 to 45 with type 1 diabetes. Written as DNA, the CDR3 is TGTGCCAGCAGCCTCGACAGGTTGAACACTGAAGCTTTCTTT. It translates to CASSLDRLNTEAFF.